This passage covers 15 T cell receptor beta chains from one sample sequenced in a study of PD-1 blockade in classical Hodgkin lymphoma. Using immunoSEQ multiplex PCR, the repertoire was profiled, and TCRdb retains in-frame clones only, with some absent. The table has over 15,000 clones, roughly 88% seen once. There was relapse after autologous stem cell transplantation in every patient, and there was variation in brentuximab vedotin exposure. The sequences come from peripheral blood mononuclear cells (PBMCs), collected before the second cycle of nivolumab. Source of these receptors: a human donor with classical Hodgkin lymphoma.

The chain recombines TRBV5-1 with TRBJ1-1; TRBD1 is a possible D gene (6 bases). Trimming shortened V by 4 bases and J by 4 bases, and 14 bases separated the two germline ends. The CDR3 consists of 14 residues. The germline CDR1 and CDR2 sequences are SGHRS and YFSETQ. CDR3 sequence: CASSPLGGATEAFF. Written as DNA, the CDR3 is TGCGCCAGCAGCCCTTTGGGGGGGGCCACTGAAGCTTTCTTT.

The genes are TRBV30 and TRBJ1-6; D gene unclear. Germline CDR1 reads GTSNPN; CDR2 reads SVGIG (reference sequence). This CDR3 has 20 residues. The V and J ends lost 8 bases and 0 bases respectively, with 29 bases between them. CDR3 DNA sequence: TGTGCCGAAGCCCCGGTCCAAACCTATGGGATTTTCTCCTATAATTCACCCCTCCACTTT. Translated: CAEAPVQTYGIFSYNSPLHF.

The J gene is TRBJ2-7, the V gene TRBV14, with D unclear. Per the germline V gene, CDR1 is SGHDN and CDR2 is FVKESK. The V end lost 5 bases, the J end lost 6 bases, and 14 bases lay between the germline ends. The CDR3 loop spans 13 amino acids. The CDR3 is CASSDRVFGEQYF. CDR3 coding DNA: TGTGCCAGCAGCGACCGGGTCTTCGGCGAGCAGTACTTC.

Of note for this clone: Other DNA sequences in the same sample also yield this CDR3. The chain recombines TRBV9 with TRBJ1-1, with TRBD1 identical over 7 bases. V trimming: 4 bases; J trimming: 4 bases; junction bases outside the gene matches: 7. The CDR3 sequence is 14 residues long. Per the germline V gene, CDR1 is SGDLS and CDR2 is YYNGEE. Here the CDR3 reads CASSPRQGLTEAFF. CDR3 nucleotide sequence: TGTGCCAGCAGCCCGAGACAGGGTCTCACTGAAGCTTTCTTT.

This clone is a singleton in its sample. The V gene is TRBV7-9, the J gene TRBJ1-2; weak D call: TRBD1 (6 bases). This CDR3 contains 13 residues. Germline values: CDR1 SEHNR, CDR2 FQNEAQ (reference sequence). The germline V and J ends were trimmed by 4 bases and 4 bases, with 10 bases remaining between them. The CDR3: CASSSDSTYGYTF. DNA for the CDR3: TGTGCCAGCAGCTCGGACAGCACCTATGGCTACACCTTC.

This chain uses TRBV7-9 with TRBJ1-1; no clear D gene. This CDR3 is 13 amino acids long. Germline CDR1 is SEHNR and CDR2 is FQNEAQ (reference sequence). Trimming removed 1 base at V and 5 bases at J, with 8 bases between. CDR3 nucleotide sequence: TGTGCCAGCAGCTTAGATATGAGGACTGAAGCTTTCTTT. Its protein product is CASSLDMRTEAFF.

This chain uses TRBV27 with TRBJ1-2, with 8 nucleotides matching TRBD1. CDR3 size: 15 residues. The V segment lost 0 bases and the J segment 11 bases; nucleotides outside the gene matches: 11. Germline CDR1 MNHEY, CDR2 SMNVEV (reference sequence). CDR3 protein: CASSLSAGQGSSYTF. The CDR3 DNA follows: TGTGCCAGCAGTTTATCGGCTGGACAGGGAAGTAGTTACACCTTC.

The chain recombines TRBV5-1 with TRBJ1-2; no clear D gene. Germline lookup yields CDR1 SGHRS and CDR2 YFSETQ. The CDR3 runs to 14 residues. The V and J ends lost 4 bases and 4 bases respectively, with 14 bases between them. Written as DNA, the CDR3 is TGCGCCAGCAGCGAAGACGGAAGCTTCTATGGCTACACCTTC. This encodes CASSEDGSFYGYTF.

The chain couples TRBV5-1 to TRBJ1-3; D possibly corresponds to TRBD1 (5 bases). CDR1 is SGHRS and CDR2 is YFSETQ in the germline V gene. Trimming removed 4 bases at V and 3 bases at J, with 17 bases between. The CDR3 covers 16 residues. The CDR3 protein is CASSRGTGGFGNTIYF. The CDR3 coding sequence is TGCGCCAGCAGCAGAGGGACGGGGGGTTTTGGAAACACCATATATTTT. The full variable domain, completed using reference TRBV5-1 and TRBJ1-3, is KAGVTQTPRYLIKTRGQQVTLSCSPISGHRSVSWYQQTPGQGLQFLFEYFSETQRNKGNFPGRFSGRQFSNSRSEMNVSTLELGDSALYLCASSRGTGGFGNTIYFGEGSWLTVV.

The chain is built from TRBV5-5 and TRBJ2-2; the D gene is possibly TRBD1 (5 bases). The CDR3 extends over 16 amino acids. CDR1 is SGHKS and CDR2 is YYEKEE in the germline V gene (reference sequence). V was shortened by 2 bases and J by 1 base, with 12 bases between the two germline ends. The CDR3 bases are TGTGCCAGCAGCTTTAACAGGCCCTTGAACACCGGGGAGCTGTTTTTT. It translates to CASSFNRPLNTGELFF. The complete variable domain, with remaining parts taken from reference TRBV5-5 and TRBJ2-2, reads DAGVTQSPTHLIKTRGQQVTLRCSPISGHKSVSWYQQVLGQGPQFIFQYYEKEERGRGNFPDRFSARQFPNYSSELNVNALLLGDSALYLCASSFNRPLNTGELFFGEGSRLTVL.

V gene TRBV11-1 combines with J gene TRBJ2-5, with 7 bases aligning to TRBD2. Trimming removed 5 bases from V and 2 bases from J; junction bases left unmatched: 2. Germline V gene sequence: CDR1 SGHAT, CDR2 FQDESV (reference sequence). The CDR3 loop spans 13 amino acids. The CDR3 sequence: CASSGGGQETQYF. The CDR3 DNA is TGTGCCAGCAGCGGGGGGGGACAAGAGACCCAGTACTTC. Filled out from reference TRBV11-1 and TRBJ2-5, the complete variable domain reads EAEVAQSPRYKITEKSQAVAFWCDPISGHATLYWYRQILGQGPELLVQFQDESVVDDSQLPKDRFSAERLKGVDSTLKIQPAELGDSAMYLCASSGGGQETQYFGPGTRLLVL.

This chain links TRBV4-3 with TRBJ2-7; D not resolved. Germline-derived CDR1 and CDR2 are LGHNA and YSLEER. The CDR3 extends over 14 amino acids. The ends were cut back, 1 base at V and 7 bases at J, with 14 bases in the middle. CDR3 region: CASSQGGPPTEQYF. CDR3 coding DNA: TGCGCCAGCAGCCAAGGAGGCCCACCTACGGAGCAGTACTTC.

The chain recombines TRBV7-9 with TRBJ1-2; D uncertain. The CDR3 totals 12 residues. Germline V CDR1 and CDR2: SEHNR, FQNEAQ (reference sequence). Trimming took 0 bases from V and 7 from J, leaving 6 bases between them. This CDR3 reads CASSLADSGYTF. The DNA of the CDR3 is TGTGCCAGCAGCTTAGCGGATAGTGGCTACACCTTC.

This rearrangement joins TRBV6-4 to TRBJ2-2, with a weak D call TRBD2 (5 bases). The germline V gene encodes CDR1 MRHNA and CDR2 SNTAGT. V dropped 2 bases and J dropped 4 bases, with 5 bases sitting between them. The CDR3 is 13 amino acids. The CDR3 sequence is CASSDTSTGELFF. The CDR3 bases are TGTGCCAGCAGTGACACTAGCACCGGGGAGCTGTTTTTT.

The DNA for the CDR3 is TGTGCCAGCAGTTACTCGGACAGCCTGAACACTGAAGCTTTCTTT. This encodes CASSYSDSLNTEAFF. This chain connects TRBV6-6 to TRBJ1-1, with a tentative D call TRBD1 (6 bases). Germline V CDR1 and CDR2: MNHNY, SVGAGI (reference sequence). Trimming shortened V by 0 bases and J by 0 bases, and 8 bases separated the two germline ends. The CDR3 consists of 15 residues.